The clone carrying this TCR beta chain was seen more than once but under ten times. As yet, its antigen is unknown. The isolated RNA, all of it, was reverse transcribed, so expressed TCRB transcripts were what got sequenced. Sequencing of naive, central memory and regulatory T cell samples gave an average of roughly 3.5 million reads. Clones were read by immunoSEQ multiplex PCR, and TCRdb kept only the in-frame ones, dropping some. The sample records hundreds of thousands of clones, 11% to 15% being singletons. The germline CDR1 and CDR2 sequences are SQVTM and ANQGSEA. CDR3 length: 15 amino acids. V lost 1 base and J 2 bases, leaving 14 bases between the germline ends. The data were taken from a study of beta chain features in type 1 diabetes. CD4+ naive, central memory, regulatory and stem cell-like memory cells were sorted via CD45RO/CCR7/CD25/CD127/CD95/CD27. General study results and limits: Fewer junction insertions and more nucleotide deletions appeared in type 1 diabetes patients. Patients with Type 1 diabetes showed moderately but significantly shorter TCRB CDR3s in all four CD4+ subsets.

This clonotype was sampled from a man between 18 and 35 years old with type 1 diabetes. This chain connects TRBV29-1 to TRBJ1-1; no firm D call. What was sequenced was naive CD4+ T cells from blood. The CDR3 here is CSVEGRMNGNTEAFF. The CDR3 DNA reads as TGCAGCGTTGAAGGGAGGATGAATGGTAACACTGAAGCTTTCTTT.